Sequencing of this T cell receptor beta chain was carried out in a study of molecular identifiers for immune sequencing clone quantification. Losses at the gene ends were 0 bases for V and 3 bases for J; bases not matched to a gene: 5. This CDR3 spans 15 amino acids. Germline assignment: CDR1 LGHNA and CDR2 YSLEER. This clonotype was seen ten or more times. Libraries for naive CD8 T cells, which were made from approximately 20,000 to 1,000,000 sorted cells, drew on 10%, 30% or 50% of the RNA. Sorted naive CD8 T cells were those defined as CD8+CD4-CCR7+CD45RA+. Each CDR3 protein gets one entry after TCRdb re-called the PCR reads with MiXCR. The sample carries roughly 320,000 distinct CDR3 sequences, 20% to 25% recorded once.

The chain is built from TRBV4-3 and TRBJ2-7; TRBD2 aligns across 7 bases. Sequencing was performed on naive CD8+ T cells from blood, with Jurkat cell RNA spiked in. The subset was: FACS-sorted CD8+CD4-CCR7+CD45RA+ naive T cells. The origin of this receptor is a human donor in good health. Some libraries in this study had Jurkat cell RNA spiked in. The CDR3 DNA is TGCGCCAGCAGCCAAGATAGGTCGGGAGGCTACGAGCAGTACTTC. Protein sequence: CASSQDRSGGYEQYF.